These 12 T cell receptor beta chains share one sample of origin, sequenced in a study of vaccination and CD4 T cells after COVID-19 (dated by TCRdb to between 2022 and 2023). No antigen is known for these receptors. Library generation was performed with PCR. The instrument was an Illumina iSeq 100. DNA from cultured CD4+ T cells underwent TCR sequencing with the Oncomine TCR Beta short-read assay at the Johns Hopkins FTIC core. The public reads were run again by TCRdb, first through fastp at Q25 and then through MiXCR, and only productive beta chains were kept. Each record represents a unique CDR3 protein, reported with the most common genes and DNA among its rows. The sample table holds over 20,000 distinct CDR3 sequences, of which more than 35% were seen once. The ten largest account for roughly 7.8% of the sample. The meaning of the sample's treatment or condition label: roughly 10-day PBMC culture with coronavirus spike peptide pools or control peptides (ViraFEST assay).

Sequencing input: CD4+ T cells from blood, cultured in vitro. The receptors originated from a human donor who had recovered from COVID-19.

This chain uses TRBV7-2 with TRBJ2-5, with 9 bases matching TRBD2. Germline CDR1 reads SGHTA; CDR2 reads FQGNSA. The CDR3 has 16 amino acids. Germline trimming cut 5 bases from V and 5 bases from J; bases unmatched to any gene: 12. The DNA for the CDR3 is TGTGCCAGCAGCATGTACCCTGGACTAGCGTTGGAGACCCAGTACTTC. This encodes CASSMYPGLALETQYF.

The rearrangement links TRBV12-3 or TRBV12-4 to TRBJ1-5, with D unclear. This CDR3 is built from 15 residues. The V and J ends lost 8 bases and 0 bases respectively, with 14 bases between them. CDR3 bases: TGTGCCAGCGGGTATTACAGCAATAGCAATCAGCCCCAGCATTTT. Residues: CASGYYSNSNQPQHF.

This clonotype was counted between two and nine times. The junction does not match germline at one end; this may be a read error. V is TRBV28 and J is TRBJ2-7, with D tentatively TRBD2 (6 bases). This CDR3 has 11 amino acids. Germline assignment: CDR1 MDHEN and CDR2 SYDVKM. The CDR3 protein is CASSLGWGVFF. The CDR3 DNA sequence: TGTGCCAGCAGTTTAGGGTGGGGGGTCTTCTTC.

This chain links TRBV20-1 with TRBJ2-1, with 11 positions matching TRBD2. CDR3 size: 16 residues. The V gene's germline CDR1 is DFQATT and CDR2 SNEGSKA (reference sequence). Germline trimming cut 2 bases from V and 8 bases from J; bases unmatched to any gene: 11. The CDR3 is CSARYPKLAGVHEQFF. CDR3 bases: TGCAGTGCTAGATACCCTAAACTAGCGGGAGTGCATGAGCAGTTCTTC.

In regard to this clonotype: One end of the junction does not line up with germline, which may come from a read error. The chain has TRBV5-4 and TRBJ2-7; 8 bases are shared with TRBD2. Germline V gene lookup returns CDR1 SGHNT and CDR2 YYREEE (reference sequence). This CDR3 has 15 amino acids. The CDR3 region has the DNA TGTGCCAGCAGTTTGGGACTAGACCGCACCTACGAGCAGTACTTC. This translates into CASSLGLDRTYEQYF.

The chain couples TRBV6-2 or TRBV6-3 to TRBJ2-2, with 7 bases identical to TRBD1. This CDR3 is 14 amino acids long. V dropped 9 bases and J dropped 1; count of bases not matched to a gene: 5. Germline V lookup: CDR1 MNHEY, CDR2 SVGEGT. CDR3 residues: CASRDSLNTGELFF. DNA for the CDR3: TGTGCCAGTAGGGACAGCTTGAACACCGGGGAGCTGTTTTTT.

This clonotype was seen a few times. V is TRBV6-5 and J is TRBJ2-5, with 7 bases aligning to TRBD2. The CDR3 consists of 14 residues. The ends lost 2 bases at V and 1 base at J; junction bases unmatched: 1. Germline-derived CDR1 and CDR2 are MNHEY and SVGAGI. In DNA form, the CDR3 reads TGTGCCAGCAGTTACGGGGGGGGCCAAGAGACCCAGTACTTC. Translated: CASSYGGGQETQYF.

V gene TRBV24-1 combines with J gene TRBJ2-7; D possibly corresponds to TRBD2 (6 bases). Germline CDR1 is KGHDR and CDR2 is SFDVKD. V dropped 4 bases and J dropped 7 bases, with 22 bases sitting between them. The CDR3 extends over 16 amino acids. CDR3 sequence reads: CATSDSGRGSAPEQYF. CDR3 DNA: TGTGCCACCAGTGACTCGGGCCGGGGGTCGGCCCCAGAGCAGTACTTC.

This clonotype has only a few counts. V gene TRBV2 combines with J gene TRBJ1-1, with D possibly TRBD1 on 5 matching bases. CDR3 size: 14 residues. The V and J ends lost 5 bases and 3 bases respectively, with 13 bases between them. The germline V gene has CDR1 SNHLY and CDR2 FYNNEI. For the CDR3, the DNA is TGTGCCAGCAGTCGGGGGGAGTCAGACACTGAAGCTTTCTTT. Translating gives CASSRGESDTEAFF.

J is TRBJ2-7 and V is TRBV6-2 or TRBV6-3, with 10 positions matching TRBD1. The CDR3 totals 14 residues. Germline CDR1 and CDR2: MNHEY and SVGEGT. V trimming: 5 bases; J trimming: 4 bases; junction bases outside the gene matches: 5. The CDR3 sequence: CASSVDRGLYEQYF. The CDR3 bases are TGTGCCAGCAGTGTTGACAGGGGGCTATACGAGCAGTACTTC.

In its sample, this clonotype was seen once. This chain uses TRBV5-6 with TRBJ2-3; 9 bases map to TRBD2. CDR3 size: 13 residues. Losses at the gene ends were 5 bases for V and 3 bases for J; bases not matched to a gene: 1. The germline gives CDR1 SGHDT, CDR2 YYEEEE. The CDR3 nucleotides read TGTGCCAGCAGGCGGGAGGGTACAGATACGCAGTATTTT. It codes for CASRREGTDTQYF.

The chain has TRBV6-5 and TRBJ1-6; D is perhaps TRBD1 (5 bases). Germline CDR1 and CDR2: MNHEY and SVGAGI. Trimming took off 1 base at V and 10 bases at J, with 11 bases between the two ends. This CDR3 has 14 amino acids. The CDR3 is CASSYLGGGSPLHF. The DNA of the CDR3 is TGTGCCAGCAGTTACTTGGGGGGGGGATCACCCCTCCACTTT.